This T cell receptor (beta chain) was documented in a study of shared clonotypes between healthy human individuals. At the level of the study: Per donor, CD8 memory used one plate, CD8 naive used two, CD4 memory used three and CD4 naive used three. Notes on the study in general: For naive CD4 cells, approximately 4.8% of clonotypes were shared across a few donors.

On this clone itself: Antigen unknown.

The germline gives CDR1 SGHDT, CDR2 YYEEEE. CDR3 size: 13 residues. V lost 2 bases and J 6 bases, leaving 12 bases between the germline ends. The protocol was immunoSEQ multiplex PCR, while the TCRdb copy is restricted to in-frame clones and leaves out a portion. This table has 560,000 or so clones, approximately 96% appearing once. Naive CD8 populations comprised CD45RO-negative cells positively selected for CCR7, excluding terminally differentiated effector memory CD45RA+ cells. The specimen sequenced was naive CD8+ T cells sorted from blood. V is TRBV5-6 and J is TRBJ2-7; D may be TRBD2 (6 bases). This TCR derives from a woman in her 30s in good health. The chain's CDR3 is CASSFFGGAEQYF. The CDR3 region has the DNA TGTGCCAGCAGCTTTTTCGGGGGAGCCGAGCAGTACTTC. Based on the CDR3 plus reference TRBV5-6 and TRBJ2-7, the full variable domain is DAGVTQSPTHLIKTRGQQVTLRCSPKSGHDTVSWYQQALGQGPQFIFQYYEEEERQRGNFPDRFSGHQFPNYSSELNVNALLLGDSALYLCASSFFGGAEQYFGPGTRLTVT.